This passage covers 14 T cell receptor beta chains from one sample sequenced in a study of patients and donors after allogeneic stem cell transplantation. Each CDR3 protein gets one entry after TCRdb re-called the RT-PCR reads with MiXCR. This repertoire shows approximately 200,000 distinct CDR3 sequences, about 38% found once; its top ten account for approximately 10%. The sequencing sample was made of blood, either unsorted or a sorted T cell fraction (not recorded which). The receptors derive from a human donor who was either an allogeneic HSCT recipient or a stem cell or donor lymphocyte infusion donor (not recorded which). It is not recorded whose cells these are; they may come from a transplant donor.

The rearrangement joins TRBV4-3 to TRBJ2-3; D gene uncertain. CDR3 size: 15 residues. The germline gives CDR1 LGHNA, CDR2 YSLEER. V was trimmed by 1 base and J by 2 bases, leaving 10 bases between them. The CDR3 DNA sequence: TGCGCCAGCAGCCAAGCAAGGCGCCCCACAGATACGCAGTATTTT. Its translation is CASSQARRPTDTQYF.

This clonotype showed up just a few times. The V call is TRBV10-3, the J call TRBJ1-2; no definite D call. The CDR3 extends over 13 amino acids. Germline CDR1 reads ENHRY; CDR2 reads SYGVKD. V was cut by 3 bases and J by 4 bases, with 9 bases left in between. The CDR3 DNA is TGTGCCATCAGTGAACGGCAGTCCTATGGCTACACCTTC. This codes for CAISERQSYGYTF.

A single count supports this clonotype. The chain employs TRBV9 and TRBJ1-5, with TRBD1 matching over 7 bases. The CDR3 extends over 15 amino acids. With 4 bases clipped from V and 6 bases from J, the junction kept 10 bases outside the gene matches. Germline V gives CDR1 SGDLS, CDR2 YYNGEE. The CDR3: CASSPRGQGVQPQHF. CDR3 coding DNA: TGTGCCAGCAGCCCCCGCGGGCAGGGGGTTCAGCCCCAGCATTTT.

The chain couples TRBV15 to TRBJ2-3; weak D call: TRBD2 (6 bases). The CDR3 contains 14 residues. V lost 7 bases, J lost 2 bases, and 13 bases lay in between. CDR1 LNHNV and CDR2 YYDKDF come from the germline V gene (reference sequence). The DNA of the CDR3 is TGTGCCACCACAGCTAGCGCTAACACAGATACGCAGTATTTT. It yields the protein CATTASANTDTQYF.

The rearrangement joins TRBV9 to TRBJ2-3; perhaps TRBD2 as D (6 bases). The CDR3 is 16 amino acids. The ends were cut back, 0 bases at V and 1 base at J, with 12 bases in the middle. Germline V gives CDR1 SGDLS, CDR2 YYNGEE. The CDR3 nucleotides read TGTGCCAGCAGCGTAGGGCGTGGAGGGGGCACAGATACGCAGTATTTT. Translation: CASSVGRGGGTDTQYF.

Ten or more counts support this clonotype. This chain links TRBV7-6 with TRBJ1-1, with 7 bases lining up with TRBD1. The junction had 10 bases not matched to a gene; V was cut back by 2 bases and J by 4 bases. This CDR3 comprises 16 residues. Looked up from germline, CDR1 is SGHVS and CDR2 is FNYEAQ. CDR3 sequence reads: CASSLIGEGQLTEAFF. CDR3 DNA sequence: TGTGCCAGCAGCTTAATAGGTGAGGGACAGCTCACTGAAGCTTTCTTT.

The chain joins TRBV27 to TRBJ2-7; TRBD1 is a possible D gene (6 bases). Looked up from germline, CDR1 is MNHEY and CDR2 is SMNVEV (reference sequence). The V and J ends lost 5 bases and 7 bases respectively, with 18 bases between them. The CDR3 extends over 14 amino acids. CDR3 residues: CASSIQGIGREQYF. CDR3 coding DNA: TGTGCCAGCAGTATACAGGGCATCGGTCGTGAGCAGTACTTC.

This clonotype was counted at least ten times. The V gene is TRBV5-5, the J gene TRBJ1-1, with D perhaps matching TRBD1 (6 bases). V was clipped by 3 bases and J by 4 bases, with 13 bases between them. The length of the CDR3 is 14 residues. Looked up from germline, CDR1 is SGHKS and CDR2 is YYEKEE (reference sequence). The CDR3 here is CASSSGGRGTEAFF. In nucleotides, the CDR3 is TGTGCCAGCAGCTCGGGGGGCCGGGGCACTGAAGCTTTCTTT.

The V gene is TRBV30, the J gene TRBJ2-1; TRBD1 is a possible D gene (5 bases). Germline CDR1 and CDR2: GTSNPN and SVGIG (reference sequence). The CDR3 runs 13 residues. V lost 3 bases and J lost 7, with 13 bases in between. This CDR3 reads CAWRWAGSNEQFF. The CDR3, as DNA: TGTGCCTGGAGGTGGGCAGGGTCAAATGAGCAGTTCTTC.

V gene TRBV5-1 combines with J gene TRBJ1-3; D is ambiguous. Germline lookup yields CDR1 SGHRS and CDR2 YFSETQ. The CDR3 runs to 14 residues. V was shortened by 5 bases and J by 0 bases, with 9 bases between the two germline ends. The CDR3 nucleotides read TGCGCCAGCAGGGAGGCCGCCTCTGGAAACACCATATATTTT. This encodes CASREAASGNTIYF.

The chain has TRBV12-3 or TRBV12-4 and TRBJ1-1; 7 bases are a match to TRBD1. The V and J ends lost 3 bases and 1 base, in that order; junction bases with no gene match: 11. This CDR3 comprises 17 residues. The CDR3 sequence: CASSFAPSGQPNTEAFF. The CDR3 DNA is TGTGCCAGCAGTTTCGCCCCATCGGGACAGCCGAACACTGAAGCTTTCTTT.

The chain joins TRBV6-2 or TRBV6-3 to TRBJ2-3; 9 bases line up with TRBD1. V trimming: 5 bases; J trimming: 4 bases; junction bases outside the gene matches: 10. CDR3 size: 16 residues. The germline V gene has CDR1 MNHEY and CDR2 SVGEGT. CDR3 region: CASSPARDRVPDTQYF. The DNA of the CDR3 is TGTGCCAGCAGTCCGGCTCGGGACAGGGTCCCAGATACGCAGTATTTT.

The rearrangement joins TRBV3-1 to TRBJ2-2; no clear D. CDR3 size: 12 residues. Germline lookup yields CDR1 LGHDT and CDR2 YNNKEL (reference sequence). Deletions cut 0 bases from V and 6 bases from J, with 2 bases between. The CDR3 sequence: CASSQDPGELFF. The CDR3 nucleotides are TGTGCCAGCAGCCAAGATCCCGGGGAGCTGTTTTTT. Together with reference TRBV3-1 and TRBJ2-2, the CDR3 gives the full variable domain: DTAVSQTPKYLVTQMGNDKSIKCEQNLGHDTMYWYKQDSKKFLKIMFSYNNKELIINETVPNRFSPKSPDKAHLNLHINSLELGDSAVYFCASSQDPGELFFGEGSRLTVL.

Only a few counts were recorded for this clonotype. In nucleotides, the CDR3 is TGTGCCAGCAGTTCCGAAGGGGGCCCGAGGGAAAAACTGTTTTTT. Amino acid sequence: CASSSEGGPREKLFF. This chain links TRBV28 with TRBJ1-4, with 7 bases identical to TRBD1. The CDR3 contains 15 residues. Germline CDR1 is MDHEN and CDR2 is SYDVKM. The junction had 10 bases not matched to a gene; V was cut back by 4 bases and J by 8 bases. The full variable domain, with the rest looked up from reference TRBV28 and TRBJ1-4, is DVKVTQSSRYLVKRTGEKVFLECVQDMDHENMFWYRQDPGLGLRLIYFSYDVKMKEKGDIPEGYSVSREKKERFSLILESASTNQTSMYLCASSSEGGPREKLFFGSGTQLSVL.